Shown below are 28 T cell receptor beta chains from a single sample sequenced in a study of molecular identifiers for immune sequencing clone quantification. From the PCR reads, TCRdb called clonotypes with MiXCR, one entry per CDR3 protein. The sample consists of 20,000 to 30,000 distinct CDR3 sequences, under 20% of them appearing once. Input material: naive CD8+ T cells from blood, with Jurkat cell RNA spiked in. Subset defined: FACS-sorted CD8+CD4-CCR7+CD45RA+ naive T cells. Receptors were obtained from a human donor in good health. Some libraries in this study had Jurkat cell RNA spiked in.

CDR3 nucleotides: TGTGCCAGCAGCTTAGTCGAGGGGGGCACCACTGAAGCTTTCTTT. It is translated as CASSLVEGGTTEAFF. V and J are TRBV7-9 and TRBJ1-1; D is perhaps TRBD1 (6 bases). This CDR3 comprises 15 residues. Looked up from germline, CDR1 is SEHNR and CDR2 is FQNEAQ (reference sequence). V dropped 1 base and J dropped 4 bases, with 13 bases sitting between them.

The chain carries TRBV5-6 and TRBJ2-7; 11 positions agree with TRBD2. This CDR3 contains 16 residues. Germline CDR1 reads SGHDT; CDR2 reads YYEEEE. Trimming removed 2 bases from V and 1 base from J; junction bases left unmatched: 5. The CDR3 reads CASSFTSGGESYEQYF. The DNA for the CDR3 is TGTGCCAGCAGCTTCACTAGCGGGGGAGAGTCCTACGAGCAGTACTTC. Combining the CDR3 with reference TRBV5-6 and TRBJ2-7 gives the whole variable domain DAGVTQSPTHLIKTRGQQVTLRCSPKSGHDTVSWYQQALGQGPQFIFQYYEEEERQRGNFPDRFSGHQFPNYSSELNVNALLLGDSALYLCASSFTSGGESYEQYFGPGTRLTVT.

This chain connects TRBV7-9 to TRBJ1-5; 8 bases line up with TRBD1. Germline-derived CDR1 and CDR2 are SEHNR and FQNEAQ (reference sequence). V was pared by 5 bases and J by 2 bases, with 2 bases of the junction left unmatched. The CDR3 spans 14 residues. CDR3 sequence reads: CASSPTGGNQPQHF. The CDR3 DNA reads TGTGCCAGCAGCCCGACAGGGGGCAATCAGCCCCAGCATTTT.

In this sample, this clonotype turned up many times. This rearrangement joins TRBV19 to TRBJ2-7; 7 positions match TRBD2. CDR1 and CDR2 (germline): LNHDA, SQIVND (reference sequence). The CDR3 is made up of 14 amino acids. J was trimmed by 3 bases and V by 5 bases; bases with no gene match: 7. The CDR3 here is CASSPGLVFYEQYF. The DNA of the CDR3 is TGTGCCAGTAGTCCCGGACTAGTCTTCTACGAGCAGTACTTC.

In the case of this clonotype: Being one base from a much bigger clone, this may be a read error. The chain employs TRBV4-3 and TRBJ1-2; perhaps TRBD1 as D (6 bases). CDR3 length: 15 residues. V was cut by 0 bases and J by 2 bases, with 10 bases left in between. Germline assignment: CDR1 LGHNA and CDR2 YSLEER. In nucleotides, the CDR3 is TGCGCCAGCAGCCAAGATCGGGGGGCCAACTATGGCTACACCTTC. Translated: CASSQDRGANYGYTF.

Ten or more counts support this clonotype. This chain joins TRBV5-4 and TRBJ2-4; D gene unclear. The CDR3 sequence is 18 residues long. The germline CDR1 and CDR2 sequences are SGHNT and YYREEE (reference sequence). The V end was cut by 0 bases, the J end by 1 base, with 17 bases between. CDR3 amino acids: CASSLVLGGVPAKNIQYF. As DNA, the CDR3 is TGTGCCAGCAGCTTGGTGCTTGGCGGAGTCCCTGCCAAAAACATTCAGTACTTC.

As to this clonotype: This may be a read error: a much more frequent sequence differs by one nucleotide. This CDR3 fails to terminate in the conserved phenylalanine or tryptophan, so it likely reflects a read error. The chain has TRBV9 and TRBJ2-2; possible D gene TRBD1, 5 bases. Trimming took 3 bases from V and 0 from J, leaving 12 bases between them. Germline CDR1 SGDLS, CDR2 YYNGEE. This CDR3 contains 16 residues. CDR3 DNA: TGTGCCAGCAGCGCCTACGACAGAGCGAACACCGGGGAGCTGTTTTCT. It translates to CASSAYDRANTGELFS.

This clonotype was seen many times. The J gene is TRBJ1-3, the V gene TRBV5-6; D might be TRBD1 (5 bases). Germline lookup yields CDR1 SGHDT and CDR2 YYEEEE. The ends were cut back, 0 bases at V and 2 bases at J, with 12 bases in the middle. The CDR3 contains 16 residues. CDR3 DNA sequence: TGTGCCAGCAGCTTGGGCCGGGACTTAACTGGAAACACCATATATTTT. Amino acids: CASSLGRDLTGNTIYF. Filled out from reference TRBV5-6 and TRBJ1-3, the complete variable domain reads DAGVTQSPTHLIKTRGQQVTLRCSPKSGHDTVSWYQQALGQGPQFIFQYYEEEERQRGNFPDRFSGHQFPNYSSELNVNALLLGDSALYLCASSLGRDLTGNTIYFGEGSWLTVV.

Turning to this clonotype: A much larger clone differs by one base, so this may be a read error. The chain recombines TRBV10-2 with TRBJ1-1; D is unclear. CDR1 and CDR2 (germline): WSHSY, SAAADI. The CDR3 is 14 residues long. With 4 bases removed from V and 3 bases from J, the gap between germline ends came to 12 bases. The CDR3 DNA sequence: TGCGCCAGCAGTGGGTCGGTGGGTTACACTGAAGCTTTCTTT. This gives the protein CASSGSVGYTEAFF.

This clonotype was detected many times. The chain links TRBV28 to TRBJ2-3, with D perhaps TRBD1 or TRBD2 (5 bases each). CDR3 length equals 16 residues. Per germline, CDR1 MDHEN and CDR2 SYDVKM. The ends were cut back, 1 base at V and 3 bases at J, with 14 bases in the middle. CDR3 nucleotide sequence: TGTGCCAGCAGTTTATTTGGGGGAGTGGGTACAGATACGCAGTATTTT. Protein product: CASSLFGGVGTDTQYF. Together with reference TRBV28 and TRBJ2-3, the CDR3 gives the full variable domain: DVKVTQSSRYLVKRTGEKVFLECVQDMDHENMFWYRQDPGLGLRLIYFSYDVKMKEKGDIPEGYSVSREKKERFSLILESASTNQTSMYLCASSLFGGVGTDTQYFGPGTRLTVL.

Ten or more counts support this clonotype. The chain links TRBV12-3 or TRBV12-4 to TRBJ1-2; D is uncertain. V lost 5 bases and J lost 4, with 8 bases in between. The CDR3 runs to 12 residues. The CDR3 loop reads CASSEWIYGYTF. The DNA of the CDR3 is TGTGCCAGCAGTGAATGGATCTATGGCTACACCTTC.

This clonotype has at least ten counts. The chain uses TRBV3-1 and TRBJ1-1, with D perhaps TRBD1 (5 bases). This CDR3 has 14 amino acids. Germline V CDR1 and CDR2: LGHDT, YNNKEL (reference sequence). Trimming stripped 6 bases from V and 4 bases from J, with 15 bases between. Here the CDR3 DNA reads TGTGCCAGCAGGGAAACTCAGAGGGGCACTGAAGCTTTCTTT. This codes for CASRETQRGTEAFF. Combining the CDR3 with reference TRBV3-1 and TRBJ1-1 gives the whole variable domain DTAVSQTPKYLVTQMGNDKSIKCEQNLGHDTMYWYKQDSKKFLKIMFSYNNKELIINETVPNRFSPKSPDKAHLNLHINSLELGDSAVYFCASRETQRGTEAFFGQGTRLTVV.

The V call is TRBV27, the J call TRBJ2-7, with 9 bases aligning to TRBD2. J lost 3 bases, V lost 2 bases, and 5 bases had no gene match. Germline V lookup: CDR1 MNHEY, CDR2 SMNVEV (reference sequence). The CDR3 runs 15 residues. The CDR3 coding sequence is TGTGCCAGCAGTTTAAGTAGCGGGGGATTCTACGAGCAGTACTTC. Its translation is CASSLSSGGFYEQYF.

This clonotype was seen a handful of times. A much larger clone sits a single nucleotide away, making a read error possible. As the CDR3 is not closed by the conserved phenylalanine or tryptophan, this likely results from a read error. The chain uses TRBV7-2 and TRBJ1-1, with a weak D call TRBD1 (6 bases). The V end lost 7 bases, the J end lost 8 bases, and 17 bases lay between the germline ends. Looked up from germline, CDR1 is SGHTA and CDR2 is FQGNSA. The CDR3 contains 13 residues. The CDR3 here is CASILDRSSEAFS. CDR3 bases: TGTGCCAGCATCCTAGACAGGAGCTCAGAAGCTTTCTCT.

In the case of this clonotype: A much larger clone lies a single base off, so this may be a read error. The chain uses TRBV13 and TRBJ2-3; 15 nucleotides match TRBD2. CDR1 is PRHDT and CDR2 is FYEKMQ in the germline V gene (reference sequence). With V trimmed by 5 bases and J by 8 bases, 11 bases remained unmatched. The CDR3 consists of 17 residues. CDR3 coding DNA: TGTGCCAGCAGCATAACCGGGACTAGCGGGAGGAGAGGTACGCAGTATTTT. Translating it yields CASSITGTSGRRGTQYF. Variable domain in full (rest from reference TRBV13 and TRBJ2-3): AAGVIQSPRHLIKEKRETATLKCYPIPRHDTVYWYQQGPGQDPQFLISFYEKMQSDKGSIPDRFSAQQFSDYHSELNMSSLELGDSALYFCASSITGTSGRRGTQYFGPGTRLTVL.

Turning to this clonotype: This may be a read error: a much more frequent sequence differs by one nucleotide. The chain recombines TRBV7-3 with TRBJ2-2; TRBD2 matches 11 bases. CDR1 is SGHTA and CDR2 is FQGTGA in the germline V gene. The CDR3 extends over 15 amino acids. CDR3 in amino acids: CASGFSGRGTGELFF. For the CDR3, the DNA is TGTGCCAGCGGCTTTAGCGGGAGGGGCACCGGGGAGCTGTTTTTT.

This clonotype occurred many times. This rearrangement joins TRBV7-8 to TRBJ2-3, with TRBD2 matching over 12 bases. Germline values: CDR1 SGHVS, CDR2 FQNEAQ. The CDR3 contains 15 residues. V lost 5 bases and J lost 8; bases outside the gene matches: 8. Here the CDR3 DNA reads TGTGCCAGCAGCGCTAGGACTAGCGGGGAAACTACGCAGTATTTT. Protein sequence: CASSARTSGETTQYF.

Concerning this clonotype itself: A read error is possible here, since a much larger clone lies one base away. The V call is TRBV9, the J call TRBJ2-3; D gene unclear. V was pared by 6 bases and J by 0 bases, with 17 bases between. In germline, CDR1 is SGDLS, CDR2 YYNGEE. This CDR3 contains 16 residues. The CDR3 loop is CASIARTAASTDTQYF. CDR3 bases: TGTGCCAGCATCGCCCGGACCGCAGCTAGCACAGATACGCAGTATTTT.

This clonotype was detected many times. This chain uses TRBV6-5 with TRBJ2-3; 7 bases align to TRBD1. Germline CDR1 and CDR2: MNHEY and SVGAGI. With V trimmed by 6 bases and J by 3 bases, 9 bases remained unmatched. The CDR3 sequence is 15 residues long. The DNA of the CDR3 is TGTGCCAGCAGGTACAGGGGCCGACCAACAGATACGCAGTATTTT. Translation gives CASRYRGRPTDTQYF.

This clonotype was seen ten or more times. The chain has TRBV6-2 or TRBV6-3 and TRBJ2-4; D gene ambiguous. V lost 2 bases and J 8 bases, leaving 10 bases between the germline ends. The CDR3 is 13 residues long. The germline gives CDR1 MNHEY, CDR2 SVGEGT. Here the CDR3 DNA reads TGTGCCAGCAGTTACACAGCCGGCTACATTCAGTACTTC. It is translated as CASSYTAGYIQYF.

As regards this clonotype: This may be a read error: a much more frequent sequence differs by one nucleotide. The chain joins TRBV5-5 to TRBJ2-1; D is undetermined. The CDR3 covers 10 residues. Per germline, CDR1 SGHKS and CDR2 YYEKEE (reference sequence). Written as DNA, the CDR3 is TGTGCCAGCAACTACAATGAGCCGTTCTTC. Residues: CASNYNEPFF.

This clonotype rates as medium-sized. The CDR3 DNA follows: TGCGCCAGCAGCCAAGACCGGGTAGGGCTTGAGACCCAGTACTTC. As protein: CASSQDRVGLETQYF. The rearrangement links TRBV4-3 to TRBJ2-5; no clear D gene. The germline V gene encodes CDR1 LGHNA and CDR2 YSLEER. V dropped 0 bases and J dropped 5 bases, with 13 bases sitting between them. CDR3 length: 15 amino acids.

The table lists this clonotype with many counts. The chain has TRBV7-9 and TRBJ2-2; D is unresolved. The CDR3 length is 16 residues. Trimming pared 0 bases from V and 6 bases from J, leaving 14 bases between. Germline V gene sequence: CDR1 SEHNR, CDR2 FQNEAQ (reference sequence). Here the CDR3 reads CASSLALNYGSGELFF. The CDR3 DNA reads as TGTGCCAGCAGCTTAGCGCTAAATTATGGTTCCGGGGAGCTGTTTTTT.

At least ten counts were recorded for this clonotype. The V gene is TRBV12-3 or TRBV12-4, the J gene TRBJ2-7, with D possibly being TRBD2 (5 bases). The CDR3 spans 13 residues. Trimming cost V 6 bases and J 3 bases, with 12 bases left between them. The CDR3 here is CASSSKEGYEQYF. In nucleotides, the CDR3 is TGTGCCAGCAGCTCCAAAGAGGGCTACGAGCAGTACTTC.

This clonotype was detected many times. The chain employs TRBV2 and TRBJ1-2, with D uncertain. Trimming cost V 1 base and J 1 base, with 10 bases left between them. Germline V gene data show CDR1 as SNHLY and CDR2 as FYNNEI. This CDR3 has 15 amino acids. The CDR3 here is CASSEGSGLNYGYTF. Here the CDR3 DNA reads TGTGCCAGCAGTGAAGGATCGGGCCTTAACTATGGCTACACCTTC.

This clonotype was counted many times. V and J are TRBV7-8 and TRBJ2-1; the D gene is possibly TRBD1 (5 bases). Trimming took 4 bases from V and 9 from J, leaving 13 bases between them. Germline-derived CDR1 and CDR2 are SGHVS and FQNEAQ. The CDR3 totals 13 residues. The CDR3 coding sequence is TGTGCCAGCAGCTCACCCAGGGTGTTTGAGCAGTTCTTC. Protein: CASSSPRVFEQFF.

This clonotype has ten or more counts. The chain uses TRBV11-1 and TRBJ2-7; D gene unclear. V lost 1 base to trimming and J lost 3 bases, with 4 bases between them. Germline lookup yields CDR1 SGHAT and CDR2 FQDESV (reference sequence). CDR3 size: 12 residues. CDR3: CASSLDSYEQYF. DNA for the CDR3: TGTGCCAGCAGCTTAGACAGCTACGAGCAGTACTTC.

This clonotype was recorded many times. The V and J genes are TRBV19 and TRBJ1-1; D is uncertain. In germline, CDR1 is LNHDA, CDR2 SQIVND (reference sequence). The ends were cut back, 3 bases at V and 1 base at J, with 12 bases in the middle. The CDR3 is made up of 15 amino acids. CDR3 residues: CASSIAITSNTEAFF. CDR3 nucleotides: TGTGCCAGTAGTATCGCCATCACCTCGAACACTGAAGCTTTCTTT.